The clone carrying this T cell receptor beta chain was counted between two and nine times. Its antigen is undetermined. The germline gives CDR1 SNHLY, CDR2 FYNNEI. The CDR3 has 14 amino acids. Trimming took off 3 bases at V and 0 bases at J, with 8 bases between the two ends. PCR involved 60 Vbeta and 13 Jbeta primers. Clones were read by immunoSEQ multiplex PCR, and TCRdb kept only the in-frame ones, dropping some. In the table there are around 140,000 clones, about 80% of which are singletons. This sample is drawn from a study of cytomegalovirus exposure and HLA in healthy donors. Study-wide context: An early release of data contained roughly 86 million unique TCRs, which came from HLA-typed donors.

Study-wide findings and caveats: A later analysis showed that HLA-associated TCR beta chains had undergone more clonal expansion than equally common others. Exclusion applied to some V segments, including TRBV6-2 and TRBV6-3, as they were indistinguishable.

The specimen sequenced was PBMCs. The receptor was isolated from a man between 40 and 49 years old in good health and CMV-seronegative. The chain is built from TRBV2 and TRBJ1-1; D is ambiguous. CDR3 bases: TGTGCCAGCAGTGATCCGGGGATGAACACTGAAGCTTTCTTT. This codes for CASSDPGMNTEAFF.